The source of this TCR beta chain is a study of identical twins. TCRdb reprocessed the 5' RACE reads with MiXCR, giving one entry per CDR3 protein. This table holds roughly 1,500,000 distinct CDR3 sequences, under 35% found once. Per the germline V gene, CDR1 is SNHLY and CDR2 is FYNNEI. After removal of 3 bases from V and 1 base from J, the junction contained 11 bases not matched to a gene. This CDR3 region has 18 residues. Study-level results: Cord blood beta clonotypes that were abundant carried fewer insertions, and memory repertoires showed no such trend.

The table lists this clonotype with a few counts. Its antigen is not known. The clonotype was recovered from a newborn girl in good health. The rearrangement uses TRBV2 and TRBJ2-3; 9 bases map to TRBD2. The sample taken for sequencing was cord blood. The CDR3 bases are TGTGCCAGCAGTGACAGTCGTCTGGCGGGGGGGCGCACAGATACGCAGTATTTT. Residues: CASSDSRLAGGRTDTQYF.